This T cell receptor beta chain originates from a study of T cells in tuberculosis (dated by TCRdb to between 2017 and 2018). About the full investigation: In the study, CD1B tetramers and high-throughput TCR immunosequencing were combined to characterize T cells specific for the mycobacterial lipid antigen glucose monomycolate (GMM). In a South African clinical cohort, IGRA-negative adolescents, IGRA-positive adolescents with latent tuberculosis and adults with active tuberculosis were compared, with 10 to 11 people in each group.

The immunoSEQ multiplex PCR assay was used to generate TCR libraries, with TCR-beta and/or TCR-alpha/delta assays applied to each sample. The amplified TCR libraries were sequenced using the Illumina high-throughput platform. Per the source publication's procedure: Clustering and dimensionality reduction were performed using pairwise TCRdist distances among GMM-specific receptors from ex vivo sorted or in vitro expanded T cells. Each clinical repertoire received a mean NN-distance score, defined as the average TCRdist to the nearest 10% of tetramer-positive reference sequences. GEM TCR motif frequency was calculated as the fraction of unique TCRs that matched known GEM sequences by V/J usage and CDR3 length. Active tuberculosis was classified by linear discriminant analysis with leave-one-out cross-validation, implemented in scikit-learn. TCRdb took this table from immuneACCESS and kept in-frame rearrangements with V and J called. Such tables lack part of the clones; where checked against another copy, unresolved V genes explain under half of the gap, and the rest is unexplained. V, J and clone size are taken as reported in that table, and D and trimming were inferred from the DNA itself. The sample table shows 45,000 or so clones, and around 96% are seen once. The leading ten clones occupy about 3.7% of the sample.

This clone was seen only a few times. Its antigen remains unidentified. Base qualities are not provided; no much larger clone lies one nucleotide away. At study entry, a tuberculin skin test and the QuantiFERON-TB GOLD In-Tube IGRA were used to screen adolescents for latent tuberculosis infection. Immunosequencing of unsorted cryopreserved PBMC covered, on average, around 100,000 T cells per clinical donor. Eleven high schools in the Worcester region of the Western Cape, South Africa, served as enrollment sites for adolescents aged 12 to 18 years. Ten adolescents infected with M. tuberculosis and ten uninfected adolescents were chosen and matched for age and sex. Adolescent PBMC were isolated from freshly drawn heparinized blood by density centrifugation and cryopreserved. In the germline V gene, CDR1 corresponds to SGHDN and CDR2 to FVKESK. Taken from cysteine to phenylalanine, the CDR3 has 14 residues. Here the CDR3 DNA is all that survives: 42 bases in frame from base 1. Trimming takes 0 bases from V and 8 bases from J, and the germline ends sit 8 bases apart.

Points the paper makes about the study in general: The smaller NN-distances in active tuberculosis patients were driven in part by shorter CDR3-alpha lengths, while the difference seen for TCR-beta was not statistically significant. Active tuberculosis TCR-alpha repertoires showed smaller mean NN-distances to GMM-specific TCRs than IGRA-negative controls, suggesting clonal expansion of these TCRs. Clinical samples were selected based on the availability of cryopreserved specimens, with adults included as active tuberculosis cases and adolescents included as controls. With the diverse GMM-specific repertoire as input, a classifier achieved around 90% accuracy (AUROC 0.75 to 0.9), whereas GEM motif frequencies as input gave around 70% accuracy.

The sequence links TRBV14 to TRBJ1-6, with no D gene named confidently. The clonotype originates from a donor aged 10-35 years with latent tuberculosis or without tuberculosis infection. Specimen: PBMCs. In nucleotide form, the sequence is TGTGCCAGCAGCCAAGATCCAATTTATTCACCCCTCCACTTT. This is translated as CASSQDPIYSPLHF. Beyond the CDR3, the reference TRBV14 and TRBJ1-6 genes provide the residues; the full variable domain reads: EAGVTQFPSHSVIEKGQTVTLRCDPISGHDNLYWYRRVMGKEIKFLLHFVKESKQDESGMPNNRFLAERTGGTYSTLKVQPAELEDSGVYFCASSQDPIYSPLHFGNGTRLTVT.